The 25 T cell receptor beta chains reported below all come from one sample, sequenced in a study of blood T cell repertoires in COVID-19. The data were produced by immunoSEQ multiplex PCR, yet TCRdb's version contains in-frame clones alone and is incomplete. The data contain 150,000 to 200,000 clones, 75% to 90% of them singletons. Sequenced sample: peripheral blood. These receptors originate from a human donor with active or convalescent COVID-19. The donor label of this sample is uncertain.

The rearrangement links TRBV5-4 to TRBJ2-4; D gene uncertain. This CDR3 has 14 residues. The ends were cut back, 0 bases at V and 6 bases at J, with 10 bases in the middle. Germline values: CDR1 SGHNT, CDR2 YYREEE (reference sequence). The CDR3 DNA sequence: TGTGCCAGCAGCTTGGCCGGGTTAGCAAACATTCAGTACTTC. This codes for CASSLAGLANIQYF.

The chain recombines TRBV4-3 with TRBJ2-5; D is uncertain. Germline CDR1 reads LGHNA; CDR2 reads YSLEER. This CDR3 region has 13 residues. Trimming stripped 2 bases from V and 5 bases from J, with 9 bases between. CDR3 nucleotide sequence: TGCGCCAGCAGCCAAATGGGCAGCGAGACCCAGTACTTC. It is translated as CASSQMGSETQYF.

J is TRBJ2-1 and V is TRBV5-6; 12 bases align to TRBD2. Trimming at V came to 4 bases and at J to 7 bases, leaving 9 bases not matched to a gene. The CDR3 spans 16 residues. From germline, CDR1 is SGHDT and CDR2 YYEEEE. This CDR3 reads CASSPLLAGGVNEQFF. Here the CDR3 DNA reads TGTGCCAGCAGCCCCTTACTAGCGGGAGGAGTGAATGAGCAGTTCTTC.

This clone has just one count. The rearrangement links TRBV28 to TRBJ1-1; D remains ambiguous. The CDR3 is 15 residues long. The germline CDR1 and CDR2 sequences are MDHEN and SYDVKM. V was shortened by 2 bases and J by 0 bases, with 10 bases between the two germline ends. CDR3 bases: TGTGCCAGCAGTTTAGGCGGAGCCATGAACACTGAAGCTTTCTTT. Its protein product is CASSLGGAMNTEAFF. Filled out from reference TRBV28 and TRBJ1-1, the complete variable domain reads DVKVTQSSRYLVKRTGEKVFLECVQDMDHENMFWYRQDPGLGLRLIYFSYDVKMKEKGDIPEGYSVSREKKERFSLILESASTNQTSMYLCASSLGGAMNTEAFFGQGTRLTVV.

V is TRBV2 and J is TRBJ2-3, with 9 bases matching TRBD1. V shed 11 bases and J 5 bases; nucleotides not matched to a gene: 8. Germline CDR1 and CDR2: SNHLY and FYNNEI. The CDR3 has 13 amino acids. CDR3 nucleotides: TGTGCCTGCCCGGGACAGGGAGGAGATACGCAGTATTTT. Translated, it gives CACPGQGGDTQYF.

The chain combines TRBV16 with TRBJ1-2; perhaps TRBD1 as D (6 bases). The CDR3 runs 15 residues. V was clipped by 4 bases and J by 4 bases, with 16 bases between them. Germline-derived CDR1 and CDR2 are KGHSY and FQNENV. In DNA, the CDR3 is TGTGCCAGCAGCCGCCCACAGGGTGGGATCTATGGCTACACCTTC. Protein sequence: CASSRPQGGIYGYTF.

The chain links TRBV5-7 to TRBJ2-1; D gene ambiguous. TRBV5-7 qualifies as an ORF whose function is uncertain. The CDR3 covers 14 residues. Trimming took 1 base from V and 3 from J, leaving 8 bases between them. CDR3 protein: CASSLIWLYNEQFF. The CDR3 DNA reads TGTGCCAGCAGCTTGATTTGGCTCTACAATGAGCAGTTCTTC.

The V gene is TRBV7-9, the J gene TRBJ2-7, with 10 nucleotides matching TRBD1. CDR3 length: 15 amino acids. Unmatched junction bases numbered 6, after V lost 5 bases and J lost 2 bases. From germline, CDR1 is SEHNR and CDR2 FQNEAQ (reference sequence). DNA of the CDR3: TGTGCCAGCAGCCGCACCGGGACAGGGGCCTACGAGCAGTACTTC. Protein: CASSRTGTGAYEQYF.

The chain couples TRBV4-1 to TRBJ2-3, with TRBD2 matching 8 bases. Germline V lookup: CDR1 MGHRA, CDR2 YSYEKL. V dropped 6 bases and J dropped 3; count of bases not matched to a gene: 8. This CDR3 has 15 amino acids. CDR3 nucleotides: TGCGCCAGCAGGTCAGCGGGAGTAGGGACAGATACGCAGTATTTT. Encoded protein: CASRSAGVGTDTQYF.

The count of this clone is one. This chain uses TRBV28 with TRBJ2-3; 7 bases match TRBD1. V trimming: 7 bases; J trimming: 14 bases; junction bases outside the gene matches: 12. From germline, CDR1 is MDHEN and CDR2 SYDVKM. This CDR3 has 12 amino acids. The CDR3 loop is CASNPKEGAWYF. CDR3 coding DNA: TGTGCCAGCAATCCAAAAGAGGGGGCTTGGTATTTT.

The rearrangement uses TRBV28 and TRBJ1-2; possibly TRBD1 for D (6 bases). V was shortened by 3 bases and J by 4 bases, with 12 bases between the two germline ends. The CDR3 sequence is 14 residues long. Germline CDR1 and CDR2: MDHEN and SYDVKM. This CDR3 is CASSFGRGGYGYTF. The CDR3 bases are TGTGCCAGCAGTTTTGGGCGAGGGGGCTATGGCTACACCTTC.

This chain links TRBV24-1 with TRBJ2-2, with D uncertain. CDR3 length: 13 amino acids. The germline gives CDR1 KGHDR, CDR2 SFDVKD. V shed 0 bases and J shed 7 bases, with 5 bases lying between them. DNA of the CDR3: TGTGCCACCAGTGATTTGCTCGGCGGGGAGCTGTTTTTT. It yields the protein CATSDLLGGELFF.

The CDR3 DNA is TGTGCCAGTAGTATTCGCAGGGGCGAAAAACTGTTTTTT. Translating gives CASSIRRGEKLFF. The V call is TRBV19, the J call TRBJ1-4, with D tentatively TRBD1 (6 bases). The V and J ends lost 3 bases and 8 bases respectively, with 10 bases between them. Germline lookup yields CDR1 LNHDA and CDR2 SQIVND (reference sequence). This CDR3 spans 13 amino acids.

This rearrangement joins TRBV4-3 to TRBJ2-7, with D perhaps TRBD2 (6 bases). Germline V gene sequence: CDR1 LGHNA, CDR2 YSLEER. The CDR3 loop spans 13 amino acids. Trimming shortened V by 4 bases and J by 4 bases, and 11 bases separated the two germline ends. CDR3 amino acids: CASSRDSPYEQYF. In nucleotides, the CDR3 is TGCGCCAGCAGCCGGGACTCTCCGTACGAGCAGTACTTC.

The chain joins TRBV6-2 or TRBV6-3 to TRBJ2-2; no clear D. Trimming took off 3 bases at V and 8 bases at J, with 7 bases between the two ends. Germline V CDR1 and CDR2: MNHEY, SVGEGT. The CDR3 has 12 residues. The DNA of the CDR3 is TGTGCCAGCAGTTATTACAGAGGGGAGCTGTTTTTT. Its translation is CASSYYRGELFF.

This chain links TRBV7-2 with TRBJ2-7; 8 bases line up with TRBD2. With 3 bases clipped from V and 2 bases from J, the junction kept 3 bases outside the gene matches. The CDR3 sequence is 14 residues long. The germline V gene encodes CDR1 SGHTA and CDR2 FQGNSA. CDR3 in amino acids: CASSFGGGPYEQYF. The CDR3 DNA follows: TGTGCCAGCAGCTTCGGCGGGGGGCCCTACGAGCAGTACTTC.

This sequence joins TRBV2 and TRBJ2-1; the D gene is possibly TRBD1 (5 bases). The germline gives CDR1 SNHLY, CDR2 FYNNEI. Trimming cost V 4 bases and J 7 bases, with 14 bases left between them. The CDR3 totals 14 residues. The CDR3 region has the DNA TGTGCCAGCAGTGGATCGCAGGGTGGTAATGAGCAGTTCTTC. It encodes CASSGSQGGNEQFF.

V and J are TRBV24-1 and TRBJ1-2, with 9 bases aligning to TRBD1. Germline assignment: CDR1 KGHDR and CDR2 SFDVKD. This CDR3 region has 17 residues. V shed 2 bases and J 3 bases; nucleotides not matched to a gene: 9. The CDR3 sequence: CATSDSSDGQGYYGYTF. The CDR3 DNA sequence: TGTGCCACCAGTGATTCTAGTGACGGACAGGGGTACTATGGCTACACCTTC.

The CDR3 loop is CASSAGASYNEQFF. DNA of the CDR3: TGTGCCAGTAGTGCGGGGGCCTCCTACAATGAGCAGTTCTTC. This chain connects TRBV19 to TRBJ2-1, with D possibly matching TRBD2 (7 bases). Per the germline V gene, CDR1 is LNHDA and CDR2 is SQIVND (reference sequence). V lost 5 bases and J 0 bases, leaving 8 bases between the germline ends. This CDR3 has 14 amino acids.

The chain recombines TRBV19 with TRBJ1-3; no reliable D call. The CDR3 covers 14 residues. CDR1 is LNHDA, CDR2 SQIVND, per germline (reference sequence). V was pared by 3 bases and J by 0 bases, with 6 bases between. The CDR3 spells CASSISGSGNTIYF. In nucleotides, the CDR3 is TGTGCCAGTAGTATTTCCGGCTCTGGAAACACCATATATTTT.

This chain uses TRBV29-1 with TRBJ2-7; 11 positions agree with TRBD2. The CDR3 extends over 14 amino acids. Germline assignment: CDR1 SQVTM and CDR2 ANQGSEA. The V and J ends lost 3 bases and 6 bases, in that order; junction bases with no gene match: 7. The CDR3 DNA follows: TGCAGCGTTGATTGGGGGCTAGCGGGAGGCGAGCAGTACTTC. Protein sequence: CSVDWGLAGGEQYF.

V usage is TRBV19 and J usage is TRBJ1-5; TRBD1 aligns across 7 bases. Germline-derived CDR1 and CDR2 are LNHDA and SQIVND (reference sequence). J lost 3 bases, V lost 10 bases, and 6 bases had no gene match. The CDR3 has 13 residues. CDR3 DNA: TGTGCCACCAGGGACAGCCTCAATCAGCCCCAGCATTTT. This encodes CATRDSLNQPQHF.

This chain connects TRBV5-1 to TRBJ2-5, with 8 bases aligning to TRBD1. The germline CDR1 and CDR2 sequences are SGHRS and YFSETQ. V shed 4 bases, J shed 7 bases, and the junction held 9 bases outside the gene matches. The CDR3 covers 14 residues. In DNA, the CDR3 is TGCGCCAGCAGCCCAGGGGGACAGGAGGGGACCCAGTACTTC. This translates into CASSPGGQEGTQYF.

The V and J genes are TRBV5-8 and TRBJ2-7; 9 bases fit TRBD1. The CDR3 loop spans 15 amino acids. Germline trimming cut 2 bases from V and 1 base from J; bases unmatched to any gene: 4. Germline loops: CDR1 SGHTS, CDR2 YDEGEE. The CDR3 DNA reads TGTGCCAGCAGCTTCACCGGGACAGGGTCCTACGAGCAGTACTTC. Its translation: CASSFTGTGSYEQYF.

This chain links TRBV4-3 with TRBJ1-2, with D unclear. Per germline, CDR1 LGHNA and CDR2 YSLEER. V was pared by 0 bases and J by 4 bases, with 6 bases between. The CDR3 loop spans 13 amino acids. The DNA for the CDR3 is TGCGCCAGCAGCCAAGATCACGGCTATGGCTACACCTTC. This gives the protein CASSQDHGYGYTF.